The 3 T cell receptor beta chains below come from one sample, sequenced in a study of T cell responses to AZD1222 COVID-19 vaccine. The assay was immunoSEQ multiplex PCR, and TCRdb's table has in-frame clones only and misses some. Here the sample spans 140,000 to 150,000 clones, 86% being singletons. Material: peripheral blood, obtained 28 days after the second AZD1222 dose. The receptors originated from an adult who received the AZD1222 COVID-19 vaccine.

The chain recombines TRBV20-1 with TRBJ1-2; D gene uncertain. Trimming shortened V by 0 bases and J by 6 bases, and 5 bases separated the two germline ends. CDR1 and CDR2 from the germline V gene are DFQATT and SNEGSKA (reference sequence). The CDR3 totals 11 residues. The CDR3 sequence: CSARESHGYTF. Here the CDR3 DNA reads TGCAGTGCTAGAGAGTCTCATGGCTACACCTTC.

The chain carries TRBV5-1 and TRBJ2-2; D unclear. CDR3 size: 15 residues. Germline loops: CDR1 SGHRS, CDR2 YFSETQ. V lost 0 bases and J lost 0, with 6 bases in between. The CDR3, as DNA: TGCGCCAGCAGCTTGGGGGCAGCGAACACCGGGGAGCTGTTTTTT. This translates into CASSLGAANTGELFF.

V usage is TRBV11-2 and J usage is TRBJ1-2; tentatively, D is TRBD1 (6 bases). The germline V gene has CDR1 SGHAT and CDR2 FQNNGV. This CDR3 contains 12 residues. V was pared by 4 bases and J by 4 bases, with 7 bases between. The CDR3 sequence is CASSSDSYGYTF. The CDR3 DNA is TGTGCCAGCAGCTCGGACAGCTATGGCTACACCTTC.